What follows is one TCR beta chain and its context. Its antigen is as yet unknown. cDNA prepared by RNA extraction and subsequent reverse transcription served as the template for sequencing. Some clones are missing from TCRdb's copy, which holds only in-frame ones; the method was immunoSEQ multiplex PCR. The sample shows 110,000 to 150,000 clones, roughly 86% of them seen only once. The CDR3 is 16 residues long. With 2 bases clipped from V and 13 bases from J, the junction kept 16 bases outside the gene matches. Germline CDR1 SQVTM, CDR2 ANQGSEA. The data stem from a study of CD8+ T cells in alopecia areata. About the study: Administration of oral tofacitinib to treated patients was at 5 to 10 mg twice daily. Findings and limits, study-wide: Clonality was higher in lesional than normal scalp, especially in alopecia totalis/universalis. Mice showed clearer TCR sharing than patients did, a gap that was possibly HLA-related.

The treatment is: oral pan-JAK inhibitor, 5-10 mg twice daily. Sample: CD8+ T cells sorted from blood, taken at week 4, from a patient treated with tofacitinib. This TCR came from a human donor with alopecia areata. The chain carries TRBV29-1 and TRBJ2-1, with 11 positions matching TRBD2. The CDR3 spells CSVESLGSSGGGEQFF. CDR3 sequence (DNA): TGCAGCGTTGAAAGCCTGGGCAGTAGCGGGGGGGGTGAACAGTTCTTC.